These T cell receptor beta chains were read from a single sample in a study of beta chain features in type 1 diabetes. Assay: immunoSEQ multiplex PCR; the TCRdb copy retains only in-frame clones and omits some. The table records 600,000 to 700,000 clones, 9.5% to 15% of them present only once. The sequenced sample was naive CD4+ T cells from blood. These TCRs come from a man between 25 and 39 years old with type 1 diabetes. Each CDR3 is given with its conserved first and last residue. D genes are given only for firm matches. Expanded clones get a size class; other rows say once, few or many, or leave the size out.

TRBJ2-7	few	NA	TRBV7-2	TGTGCCAGCAGTGTTCGTACAGCCTACGAGCAGTACTTC	CASSVRTAYEQYF
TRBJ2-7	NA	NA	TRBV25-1	TGTGCCAGCAGTCCGGCAGCGGCCTACGAGCAGTACTTC	CASSPAAAYEQYF
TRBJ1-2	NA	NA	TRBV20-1	TGCAGTGCTAGAGTCAGGGAAGACTACACCTTC	CSARVREDYTF
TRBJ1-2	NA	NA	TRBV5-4	TGTGCCAGCAGCTTGGTTCCAGGGACCTCCTATGGCTACACCTTC	CASSLVPGTSYGYTF
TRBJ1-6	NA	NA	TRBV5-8	TGTGCCAGCAGCTTGGAGGGTATGATTAATTCACCCCTCCACTTT	CASSLEGMINSPLHF
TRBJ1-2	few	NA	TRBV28	TGTGCCAGCAGTTTGGGTGGGGGCGCCGATGGCTACACCTTC	CASSLGGGADGYTF
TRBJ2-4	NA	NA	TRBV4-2	TGTGCCAGCAGCCAAGGGCCGGGAAACATTCAGTACTTC	CASSQGPGNIQYF
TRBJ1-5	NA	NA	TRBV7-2	TGTGCCAGCAGCTTAAACAGCAATCAGCCCCAGCATTTT	CASSLNSNQPQHF
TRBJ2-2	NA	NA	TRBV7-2	TGTGCCAGCAGCTTCACCGGGACAACTAACACCGGGGAGCTGTTTTTT	CASSFTGTTNTGELFF
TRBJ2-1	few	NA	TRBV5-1	TGCGCCAGCAGCCCCGGGACCGTAGGTTCCTACAATGAGCAGTTCTTC	CASSPGTVGSYNEQFF
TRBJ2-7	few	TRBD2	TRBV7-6	TGTGCCAGCAGCTTCACGGGGGGCGAGCAGTACTTC	CASSFTGGEQYF
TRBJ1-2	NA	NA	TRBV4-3	TGCGCCAGCAGCCAAGATAAGTACAACTACACCTTC	CASSQDKYNYTF
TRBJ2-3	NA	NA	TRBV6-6	TGTGCCAGCAGTTACGGGGACATTGCAGATACGCAGTATTTT	CASSYGDIADTQYF
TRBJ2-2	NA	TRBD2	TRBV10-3	TGTGCCATCAGTTTAGGGACTAGTCCCACCGGGGAGCTGTTTTTT	CAISLGTSPTGELFF
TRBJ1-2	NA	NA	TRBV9	TGTGCCAGCAGCGTAGGGCCCAACAACTATGGCTACACCTTC	CASSVGPNNYGYTF
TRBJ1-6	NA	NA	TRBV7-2	TGTGCCAGCAGGAGGCTGAGGGCAGGGGTGAATTCACCCCTCCACTTT	CASRRLRAGVNSPLHF
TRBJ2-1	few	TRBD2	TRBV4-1	TGCGCCAGCAGCCAAGTGCTAGCGGGGGTCAATGAGCAGTTCTTC	CASSQVLAGVNEQFF
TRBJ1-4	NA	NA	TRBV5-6	TGTGCCAGCAGCTTGGGACTGGCGTCAACTAATGAAAAACTGTTTTTT	CASSLGLASTNEKLFF
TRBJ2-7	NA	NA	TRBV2	TGTGCCAGCAGAAGCTCCTACGAGCAGTACTTC	CASRSSYEQYF
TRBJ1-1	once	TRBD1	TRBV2	TGTGCCAGTGGGACAGGGGTGAACACTGAAGCTTTCTTT	CASGTGVNTEAFF
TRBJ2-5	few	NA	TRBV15	TGTGCCACCAGCAGGGATACAGGGGAGGGGGAGACCCAGTACTTC	CATSRDTGEGETQYF
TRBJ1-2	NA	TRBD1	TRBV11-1	TGTGCCAGCAGCCCGGGGACAGGGGACAGTGGCTACACCTTC	CASSPGTGDSGYTF